The entry below gives a single T cell receptor (beta chain) sequence along with its context. The PCR employed 60 Vbeta primers together with 13 Jbeta primers. Per the study methods: The authors later counted tens of millions of unique TCR beta chains, some 9.9 million of them shared. Method: immunoSEQ multiplex PCR; TCRdb's copy keeps in-frame clones and lacks some. From that table come the V and J calls and clone size; the DNA was used to work out D and trimming. The sample records 100,000 or so clones, around 80% being singletons. This sample was included in a study of cytomegalovirus exposure and HLA in healthy donors. Background on the study: Ancestry clustering placed 70% to 85% of about 400 genotyped donors in the Caucasian-associated cluster.

Trimming removed 2 bases from V and 4 bases from J, with 8 bases in between. CDR3 length equals 13 residues. Germline CDR1 is MNHEY and CDR2 is SVGAGI. This receptor was identified in a female donor in good health and CMV-seropositive. The sequenced material came from PBMCs. The chain couples TRBV6-5 to TRBJ1-1; D not certain. CDR3 sequence reads: CASSYSGSTEAFF. As DNA, the CDR3 is TGTGCCAGCAGTTACAGTGGGAGCACTGAAGCTTTCTTT.